The clone carrying this T cell receptor (beta chain) was detected a few times. The antigen is not known. Relative to the germline gene, one junction end is altered; a read error may explain this. The germline V gene has CDR1 SSHAT and CDR2 FNYEAQ (reference sequence). The CDR3 totals 12 residues. This specimen belongs to a study of cytomegalovirus exposure and HLA in healthy donors. The study's findings and limits: As was reported, the classifier diagnosed cytomegalovirus status with high specificity and sensitivity. According to a later analysis, most TCR beta chains associated with CMV appeared HLA-restricted.

PCR involved 60 Vbeta and 13 Jbeta primers. Clones were sequenced by immunoSEQ multiplex PCR, and TCRdb holds only the in-frame ones, with some missing. The sample holds 200,000 to 250,000 clones, approximately 68% seen once. What was sequenced was PBMCs. The clonotype was recovered from a woman aged 25 to 39 in good health and CMV-seronegative. The V call is TRBV7-7, the J call TRBJ1-4; D may be TRBD1 (6 bases). CDR3: CASSLGQEKLFF. DNA for the CDR3: TGTGCTAGCAGCTTAGGACAGGAAAAACTGTTTTTT.